The entry that follows covers one T cell receptor (beta chain) sequence. The antigen is not known. TCRdb's copy holds only in-frame clones and misses some; the assay was immunoSEQ multiplex PCR. The table has 100,000 to 150,000 clones, 80% to 90% seen once. The source of the sample is a study of T cell responses to AZD1222 COVID-19 vaccine. Study-wide findings and caveats: Elevations in Spike-specific TCR breadth and depth followed administration of two AZD1222 doses. Close to half of spike-specific TCRs reportedly recognize unmutated variant regions. Among vaccine-associated CD4 TCRs, coverage spanned spike, with dominance at 160-218 and 743-854. The peak T cell response came first, and repertoires were sampled only after it.

This CDR3 spans 12 amino acids. Germline CDR1 and CDR2: LGHDT and YNNKEL (reference sequence). V lost 0 bases to trimming and J lost 12 bases, with 11 bases between them. The V call is TRBV3-1 (or the pseudogene TRBV3-2), the J call TRBJ1-1; maybe TRBD1 (6 bases). The clonotype was recovered from an adult in good health. The material sequenced was peripheral blood, taken on day 0 of AZD1222 vaccination. The DNA of the CDR3 is TGTGCCAGCAGCCAAGATCGGGGGGCGACTTTCTTT. Encoded protein: CASSQDRGATFF.